These 32 T cell receptor beta chains came from one sample sequenced in a study of CD8+CD57+ T cells in acquired aplastic anemia. Template material for TCR beta VDJ and CDR3 profiling consisted of genomic DNA. TCRdb independently ran MiXCR on the reads; one entry per CDR3 protein. The data show about 210,000 distinct CDR3 sequences, around 60% seen once. The specimen sequenced was sorted CD4+, CD8+, or CD8+CD57+ T cells (not recorded which) from PBMCs. The receptors were sampled from a human donor in good health.

The chain couples TRBV20-1 to TRBJ2-1, with 10 nucleotides matching TRBD2. CDR1 and CDR2 from the germline V gene are DFQATT and SNEGSKA (reference sequence). There are 15 residues in the CDR3. The V and J ends lost 3 bases and 6 bases, in that order; junction bases with no gene match: 8. In DNA, the CDR3 is TGCAGTGCTAGGACCCTAGCGGGAGTGGTCAATGAGCAGTTCTTC. Its translation: CSARTLAGVVNEQFF.

Concerning this clonotype: Sequence at one end of the junction differs from germline and may be a read error. The CDR3, as DNA: TGCGCCAGCAGCCAAGGTCCTAGCGGGGGGGCCTACGAGCAGTACTTC. Protein sequence: CASSQGPSGGAYEQYF. The chain joins TRBV5-8 to TRBJ2-7, with 12 bases fitting TRBD2. From germline, CDR1 is SGHTS and CDR2 YDEGEE. There are 16 residues in the CDR3. The full variable domain, its missing parts supplied by reference TRBV5-8 and TRBJ2-7, is EAGVTQSPTHLIKTRGQQATLRCSPISGHTSVYWYQQALGLGLQFLLWYDEGEERNRGNFPPRFSGRQFPNYSSELNVNALELEDSALYLCASSQGPSGGAYEQYFGPGTRLTVT.

V gene TRBV7-3 combines with J gene TRBJ1-1, with a tentative D call TRBD1 (5 bases). The CDR3 has 15 amino acids. The V end was cut by 6 bases, the J end by 0 bases, with 14 bases between. The germline V gene has CDR1 SGHTA and CDR2 FQGTGA. This chain's CDR3 is CASRSSGGMNTEAFF. The CDR3, as DNA: TGTGCCAGCAGATCCTCCGGGGGAATGAACACTGAAGCTTTCTTT.

In regard to this clonotype: At one of its ends the junction is not consistent with the germline gene, which may arise from a read error. This chain links TRBV24-1 with TRBJ2-7, with D possibly matching TRBD1 (5 bases). The germline CDR1 and CDR2 sequences are KGHDR and SFDVKD. The CDR3 extends over 14 amino acids. The CDR3 DNA reads TGTGCCAGCAGTTACGATAGGGGTCTCTACGAGCAGTACTTC. Translation: CASSYDRGLYEQYF.

The rearrangement joins TRBV29-1 to TRBJ1-2; no reliable D call. Germline V gene lookup returns CDR1 SQVTM and CDR2 ANQGSEA. V was cut by 3 bases and J by 8 bases, with 16 bases left in between. The CDR3 sequence is 13 residues long. This CDR3 is CSVELLKVGGYTF. For the CDR3, the DNA is TGCAGCGTTGAGTTACTTAAAGTGGGCGGCTACACCTTC.

The chain carries TRBV2 and TRBJ1-3; D not certain. Germline CDR1 SNHLY, CDR2 FYNNEI. The CDR3 extends over 14 amino acids. V lost 3 bases to trimming and J lost 2 bases, with 8 bases between them. The CDR3 coding sequence is TGTGCCAGCAGTGAGGCCAGCACTGGAAACACCATATATTTT. This encodes CASSEASTGNTIYF.

J is TRBJ2-3 and V is TRBV10-3; D unresolved. The V gene lost 6 bases and the J gene lost 1 base, with 20 bases spanning the gap. CDR1 and CDR2 (germline): ENHRY, SYGVKD. CDR3 length: 17 amino acids. In DNA, the CDR3 is TGTGCCATCAGCCTTGTCAGTGGTGAAAGGGGCACAGATACGCAGTATTTT. The encoded protein is CAISLVSGERGTDTQYF.

This clonotype was found a few times. The chain couples TRBV12-3 or TRBV12-4 to TRBJ1-6; 7 nucleotides line up with TRBD1. Trimming took 9 bases from V and 10 from J; bases not matched to a gene: 9. This CDR3 region has 13 residues. CDR3 amino acids: CASRDRVGSPLHF. CDR3 sequence (DNA): TGTGCCAGTAGAGACAGGGTTGGATCACCCCTCCACTTT.

Regarding this clonotype: Without the conserved terminal phenylalanine or tryptophan, this CDR3 likely stems from a read error. J is TRBJ2-3 and V is TRBV15; 12 nucleotides align to TRBD2. Per the germline V gene, CDR1 is LNHNV and CDR2 is YYDKDF (reference sequence). The CDR3 covers 19 residues. V lost 3 bases, J lost 0 bases, and 10 bases stayed unmatched. DNA of the CDR3: TGTGCCACCAGCAGGGCCGATGGGACTAGCGGGTCTAGCACAGATACGCAGTATATT. The encoded protein is CATSRADGTSGSSTDTQYI.

In DNA, the CDR3 is TGTGCCAGCAGCTTAGTTGGATGGGCTAGCGGGTGGGAGCAGTACTTC. The encoded protein is CASSLVGWASGWEQYF. This sequence joins TRBV7-2 and TRBJ2-7, with 8 bases aligning to TRBD2. V lost 1 base and J lost 7; bases outside the gene matches: 12. The CDR3 runs to 16 residues. Germline V gene sequence: CDR1 SGHTA, CDR2 FQGNSA.

The CDR3 DNA reads TGCGCCAGCAGTGAACAGGGTTATTCACCCCTCCACTTT. This sequence encodes CASSEQGYSPLHF. The genes are TRBV10-1 and TRBJ1-6; tentatively, D is TRBD1 (6 bases). Germline CDR1 and CDR2: WNHNN and SYGVQD (reference sequence). V shed 3 bases and J shed 8 bases, with 8 bases lying between them. The CDR3 runs to 13 residues.

This clonotype was observed a handful of times. A much larger clone sits a single nucleotide away, making a read error possible. CDR3 in amino acids: CASSMTVVSYEQHF. DNA of the CDR3: TGTGCCAGTAGTATGACAGTTGTCTCCTACGAGCAGCACTTC. The chain links TRBV19 to TRBJ2-7; tentatively, D is TRBD1 (5 bases). Per germline, CDR1 LNHDA and CDR2 SQIVND (reference sequence). The CDR3 is 14 residues long.

The chain employs TRBV29-1 and TRBJ2-5, with TRBD1 matching 8 bases. The length of the CDR3 is 14 residues. The trim removed 6 bases at V and 5 bases at J, leaving 11 bases unmatched. The germline V gene encodes CDR1 SQVTM and CDR2 ANQGSEA. CDR3 loop: CSVFRDRGDETQYF. In nucleotides, the CDR3 is TGCAGCGTCTTCCGAGACAGGGGTGACGAGACCCAGTACTTC.

This clonotype was detected many times. Here the CDR3 DNA reads TGCGCCAGCAGCTGGGATCAGGGGGAACCTGAAGCTTTCTTT. This gives the protein CASSWDQGEPEAFF. The V and J genes are TRBV5-1 and TRBJ1-1; TRBD1 aligns across 7 bases. Germline trimming cut 3 bases from V and 6 bases from J; bases unmatched to any gene: 8. The CDR3 covers 14 residues. Germline assignment: CDR1 SGHRS and CDR2 YFSETQ.

The rearrangement uses TRBV19 and TRBJ2-4; TRBD2 agrees at 8 bases. The closer fit of TRBJ2-1 to the DNA end suggests the J call may be wrong. The CDR3 is 12 amino acids. Germline-derived CDR1 and CDR2 are LNHDA and SQIVND (reference sequence). The CDR3 spells CASSRGGTEQFF. In DNA form, the CDR3 reads TGTGCCAGTAGTCGGGGGGGGACTGAGCAGTTCTTC.

V usage is TRBV19 and J usage is TRBJ1-4; 7 bases line up with TRBD1. CDR3 length: 15 amino acids. Losses at the gene ends were 2 bases for V and 7 bases for J; bases not matched to a gene: 7. Germline loops: CDR1 LNHDA, CDR2 SQIVND (reference sequence). CDR3 in DNA: TGTGCCAGTAGTATACCCGACAGGGTGGTTGAAAAACTGTTTTTT. Protein sequence: CASSIPDRVVEKLFF.

This clonotype was observed at least ten times. V is TRBV7-9 and J is TRBJ2-7; 9 bases fit TRBD2. Germline V CDR1 and CDR2: SEHNR, FQNEAQ (reference sequence). V was pared by 5 bases and J by 5 bases, with 7 bases of the junction left unmatched. This CDR3 comprises 14 residues. CDR3 in amino acids: CASSGWTSANEQYF. As DNA, the CDR3 is TGTGCCAGCAGCGGCTGGACTAGCGCTAACGAGCAGTACTTC.

This clonotype has ten or more counts. The V call is TRBV20-1, the J call TRBJ1-1; D is perhaps TRBD1 (5 bases). The V and J ends lost 0 bases and 6 bases respectively, with 14 bases between them. Germline-derived CDR1 and CDR2 are DFQATT and SNEGSKA (reference sequence). This CDR3 region has 14 residues. Here the CDR3 DNA reads TGCAGTGCTAGAGAGGGCAGGGAGGTCGCTGAAGCTTTCTTT. It translates to CSAREGREVAEAFF.

V and J are TRBV19 and TRBJ2-7; D is undetermined. The CDR3 runs to 13 residues. The V end lost 3 bases, the J end lost 2 bases, and 8 bases lay between the germline ends. Germline values: CDR1 LNHDA, CDR2 SQIVND (reference sequence). The CDR3 DNA follows: TGTGCCAGTAGTATCATATCTGCCTACGAGCAGTACTTC. Its protein is CASSIISAYEQYF.

Many counts were recorded for this clonotype. This rearrangement joins TRBV28 to TRBJ1-3; D gene uncertain. Per germline, CDR1 MDHEN and CDR2 SYDVKM. The ends were cut back, 5 bases at V and 0 bases at J, with 8 bases in the middle. The CDR3 covers 14 residues. DNA for the CDR3: TGTGCCAGCAGTCCCCAGCGCTCTGGAAACACCATATATTTT. It codes for CASSPQRSGNTIYF.

The V gene is TRBV14, the J gene TRBJ2-1; D possibly corresponds to TRBD1 (6 bases). The CDR3 is made up of 18 amino acids. V was trimmed by 1 base and J by 10 bases, leaving 26 bases between them. Germline V gene data show CDR1 as SGHDN and CDR2 as FVKESK. The CDR3 nucleotides read TGTGCCAGCAGCCAAGTATCAGGGGCGAGCACCGGGCGAAACGAGCAGTTCTTC. Protein: CASSQVSGASTGRNEQFF.

This clonotype has only one observation. The gene calls are TRBV24-1 and TRBJ2-5; tentatively, D is TRBD1 (5 bases). The germline V and J ends were trimmed by 5 bases and 7 bases, with 13 bases remaining between them. The CDR3 runs 13 residues. Germline V CDR1 and CDR2: KGHDR, SFDVKD. CDR3: CATSARQGGTQYF. DNA of the CDR3: TGTGCCACCAGTGCCCGGCAGGGTGGGACCCAGTACTTC.

To note about this clonotype: Possible read error: a much larger clone is one base away. CDR3 region: CASSLAPSGEYNEQFF. For the CDR3, the DNA is TGTGCCAGCAGCCTCGCTCCCAGCGGGGAATACAATGAGCAGTTCTTC. V is TRBV7-6 and J is TRBJ2-1; TRBD2 matches 7 bases. Germline V gene lookup returns CDR1 SGHVS and CDR2 FNYEAQ. V lost 5 bases to trimming and J lost 4 bases; unmatched junction nucleotides: 11. The CDR3 consists of 16 residues.

Ten or more counts support this clonotype. This chain connects TRBV14 to TRBJ2-7; 7 bases line up with TRBD1. CDR1 and CDR2 (germline): SGHDN, FVKESK. V trimming: 6 bases; J trimming: 3 bases; junction bases outside the gene matches: 5. The CDR3 covers 13 residues. In DNA form, the CDR3 reads TGTGCCAGCAGAGGGACAGCGGTCTACGAGCAGTACTTC. Residues: CASRGTAVYEQYF. Full variable domain (remainder filled in from reference TRBV14 and TRBJ2-7): EAGVTQFPSHSVIEKGQTVTLRCDPISGHDNLYWYRRVMGKEIKFLLHFVKESKQDESGMPNNRFLAERTGGTYSTLKVQPAELEDSGVYFCASRGTAVYEQYFGPGTRLTVT.

The rearrangement uses TRBV15 and TRBJ2-7, with TRBD2 matching over 9 bases. This CDR3 contains 15 residues. With 5 bases clipped from V and 0 bases from J, the junction kept 5 bases outside the gene matches. Germline V CDR1 and CDR2: LNHNV, YYDKDF (reference sequence). The CDR3 here is CATSYLAGSSYEQYF. The CDR3 nucleotides read TGTGCCACCAGCTATCTAGCGGGATCCTCCTACGAGCAGTACTTC.

This chain connects TRBV24-1 to TRBJ2-5, with D perhaps TRBD1 (5 bases). The ends were cut back, 3 bases at V and 2 bases at J, with 9 bases in the middle. Looked up from germline, CDR1 is KGHDR and CDR2 is SFDVKD. CDR3 length: 14 residues. CDR3 amino acids: CATSDPTEQETQYF. The CDR3 DNA is TGTGCCACCAGTGATCCGACAGAACAAGAGACCCAGTACTTC.

This chain uses TRBV20-1 with TRBJ2-7, with D maybe TRBD1 (6 bases). The CDR3 extends over 13 amino acids. In germline, CDR1 is DFQATT, CDR2 SNEGSKA (reference sequence). V lost 6 bases, J lost 4 bases, and 16 bases lay in between. CDR3 sequence: CSAGTPEGYEQYF. DNA for the CDR3: TGCAGTGCCGGGACACCCGAGGGGTACGAGCAGTACTTC.

The chain is built from TRBV7-3 and TRBJ2-7, with D possibly TRBD1 on 5 matching bases. Per germline, CDR1 SGHTA and CDR2 FQGTGA. The CDR3 loop spans 14 amino acids. V gave up 5 bases and J gave up 5 bases, with 16 bases separating them. The CDR3 region has the DNA TGTGCCAGCAGCCAATCAGGGAAACTGGACGAGCAGTACTTC. Translated: CASSQSGKLDEQYF.

This clonotype was seen repeatedly, ten times or more. The chain has TRBV20-1 and TRBJ1-1; perhaps TRBD1 as D (5 bases). Germline V gene data show CDR1 as DFQATT and CDR2 as SNEGSKA (reference sequence). The CDR3 has 14 residues. Trimming pared 6 bases from V and 2 bases from J, leaving 16 bases between. The CDR3 protein is CSADDGTVNTEAFF. In DNA form, the CDR3 reads TGCAGTGCCGACGACGGGACGGTTAACACTGAAGCTTTCTTT.

On this clonotype: Relative to the germline gene, one junction end is altered; a read error may explain this. This chain joins TRBV7-9 and TRBJ2-7; D might be TRBD2 (6 bases). The V gene's germline CDR1 is SEHNR and CDR2 FQNEAQ (reference sequence). The CDR3 is 15 residues long. Here the CDR3 reads CANSLGGTASYEQYF. The DNA for the CDR3 is TGTGCCAACAGCTTAGGAGGGACCGCCTCCTACGAGCAGTACTTC.

This clonotype was seen ten or more times. CDR3 sequence: CSVEWWQGLSTDTQYF. The CDR3 nucleotides are TGCAGCGTTGAATGGTGGCAGGGGCTAAGCACAGATACGCAGTATTTT. The rearrangement uses TRBV29-1 and TRBJ2-3; TRBD1 is a possible D gene (6 bases). Trimming pared 2 bases from V and 0 bases from J, leaving 15 bases between. The length of the CDR3 is 16 residues. CDR1 and CDR2 (germline): SQVTM, ANQGSEA.

The chain employs TRBV30 and TRBJ2-2; TRBD1 matches at 8 bases. CDR1 and CDR2 (germline): GTSNPN, SVGIG (reference sequence). V shed 2 bases, J shed 3 bases, and the junction held 5 bases outside the gene matches. The CDR3 totals 15 residues. The CDR3 spells CAWSQGAFHTGELFF. Here the CDR3 DNA reads TGTGCCTGGAGTCAGGGGGCCTTCCACACCGGGGAGCTGTTTTTT.